The entry that follows covers one T cell receptor beta chain sequence. The data originate from a study of blood T cell repertoires in COVID-19. Method: immunoSEQ multiplex PCR; TCRdb's copy keeps in-frame clones and lacks some. This table holds about 280,000 clones, approximately 83% found once. The germline gives CDR1 SGHTA, CDR2 FQGNSA. Trimming removed 4 bases from V and 4 bases from J, with 5 bases in between. This CDR3 comprises 11 residues. The sequencing sample was made of peripheral blood. The chain joins TRBV7-2 to TRBJ2-7, with D unresolved. The TCR sequence derives from a human donor in a cohort sampled during active COVID-19. The CDR3, as DNA: TGTGCCAGCAGCTCGGTTTACGAGCAGTACTTC. Residues: CASSSVYEQYF. Full variable domain (rest looked up from reference TRBV7-2 and TRBJ2-7): GAGVSQSPSNKVTEKGKDVELRCDPISGHTALYWYRQSLGQGLEFLIYFQGNSAPDKSGLPSDRFSAERTGGSVSTLTIQRTQQEDSAVYLCASSSVYEQYFGPGTRLTVT.